The 23 T cell receptor beta chains given below trace back to one sample, sequenced in a study of tumor-infiltrating lymphocytes in glioblastoma multiforme. Three nested ARM-PCR rounds with V-beta and C-beta primers built TCRB libraries. One entry per CDR3 protein, called by TCRdb with MiXCR from the multiplex PCR reads. The table records 13,000 or so distinct CDR3 sequences, 60% to 75% of them present only once. Sequencing was done on a sample of brain tumor tissue. These receptor sequences come from a male donor with glioblastoma.

Remarks on this clonotype: A much larger clone is a single base away; this may be a read error. V usage is TRBV11-2 and J usage is TRBJ2-3; 11 positions agree with TRBD2. There are 14 residues in the CDR3. CDR1 SGHAT and CDR2 FQNNGV come from the germline V gene. The DNA of the CDR3 is TGTACCAGCAGCTTACTAGCGGGGGAAGATACGCAGTATTTT. It specifies CTSSLLAGEDTQYF.

About this clonotype itself: One junction end does not reproduce the germline sequence, and a read error may be involved. This rearrangement joins TRBV6-2 or TRBV6-3 to TRBJ2-4, with D hard to call. Per germline, CDR1 MNHEY and CDR2 SVGEGT. The CDR3 contains 13 residues. CDR3 sequence: CASSYDVENIQNF. The CDR3 DNA follows: TGTGCCAGCAGTTACGATGTCGAAAACATTCAGAACTTC.

This clonotype appeared a single time. A much larger clone lies one base from this, so it may be a read error. The rearrangement links TRBV28 to TRBJ1-5, with TRBD1 identical over 9 bases. CDR1 and CDR2 (germline): MDHEN, SYDVKM. Trimming cost V 3 bases and J 6 bases; bases outside gene matches: 27. CDR3 length equals 22 residues. CDR3 in amino acids: CASSFPLAVTRQGVESRQPQHF. CDR3 sequence (DNA): TGTGCCAGCAGTTTCCCCTTGGCCGTAACTCGACAGGGGGTAGAGTCTCGTCAGCCCCAGCATTTT.

The V gene is TRBV20-1, the J gene TRBJ2-3; D might be TRBD1 or TRBD2, each matching 6 bases. The V end lost 5 bases, the J end lost 1 base, and 16 bases lay between the germline ends. The CDR3 extends over 15 amino acids. The germline V gene has CDR1 DFQATT and CDR2 SNEGSKA (reference sequence). CDR3 loop: CSAPSGAFGTDTQYF. The CDR3 bases are TGCAGTGCTCCCTCGGGGGCCTTTGGCACAGATACGCAGTATTTT.

The rearrangement uses TRBV6-1 and TRBJ2-7; weak D call: TRBD1 (6 bases). Between the trimmed V and J ends, which lost 4 bases and 6 bases, there was a span of 13 bases. The CDR3 length is 13 residues. CDR1 MNHNS and CDR2 SASEGT come from the germline V gene. CDR3 protein: CASSGGLTSEQYF. CDR3 in DNA: TGTGCCAGCAGTGGGGGGCTGACGTCCGAGCAGTACTTC.

The chain has TRBV11-2 and TRBJ2-7; weak D call: TRBD2 (6 bases). CDR3 length equals 13 residues. V lost 11 bases, J lost 9 bases, and 23 bases lay in between. Germline CDR1 reads SGHAT; CDR2 reads FQNNGV. The CDR3 DNA reads TGTGCCTCCGCGGGATCCCCCGTGCTGATGCAGTACTTC. It is translated as CASAGSPVLMQYF.

Turning to this clonotype: Because it lacks the conserved phenylalanine or tryptophan at the end, this CDR3 is likely a read error. The chain couples TRBV6-1 to TRBJ2-2, with D possibly matching TRBD1 (7 bases). Germline CDR1 reads MNHNS; CDR2 reads SASEGT. The CDR3 sequence is 14 residues long. The CDR3 DNA is TGCGCCAGCAGGCGGGACAGACTCACCGGGGAGCTGTTTGTT. It codes for CASRRDRLTGELFV.

A few counts support this clonotype. The chain has TRBV4-1 and TRBJ1-5; D is possibly TRBD1 (5 bases). Between the trimmed V and J ends, which lost 4 bases and 0 bases, there was a span of 13 bases. Germline-derived CDR1 and CDR2 are MGHRA and YSYEKL. CDR3 length: 16 residues. In DNA form, the CDR3 reads TGCGCCAGCAGCCTCACGTCAGGGTCTAGCAATCAGCCCCAGCATTTT. It codes for CASSLTSGSSNQPQHF.

The chain links TRBV20-1 to TRBJ2-1, with TRBD2 matching 13 bases. V gave up 8 bases and J gave up 7 bases; unmatched junction bases: 14. The CDR3 length is 16 residues. CDR1 is DFQATT, CDR2 SNEGSKA, per germline (reference sequence). The CDR3 DNA follows: TGCAGTACTATTCGACAGGGACTAGCGGGAATGAATGAGCAGTTCTTC. Its translation: CSTIRQGLAGMNEQFF.

In this sample, this clonotype turned up a few times. The rearrangement joins TRBV11-3 to TRBJ2-5, with D unresolved. Germline CDR1 is SGHNT and CDR2 is YENEEA. This CDR3 has 13 residues. V was clipped by 2 bases and J by 2 bases, with 6 bases between them. CDR3 sequence (DNA): TGTGCCAGCAGCTTAAACAATCAAGAGACCCAGTACTTC. It translates to CASSLNNQETQYF.

With regard to this clonotype: The junction and the germline gene differ at one end; a read error may be behind it. The chain couples TRBV4-1 to TRBJ2-5, with D unresolved. The CDR3 runs to 13 residues. Germline V gene data show CDR1 as MGHRA and CDR2 as YSYEKL. CDR3 residues: CVSSQIHSLNQYF. The CDR3 bases are TGTGTCAGCAGCCAAATACATAGTTTGAACCAGTACTTC.

A few counts support this clonotype. The chain couples TRBV5-5 to TRBJ2-3, with 10 positions matching TRBD2. V lost 2 bases, J lost 2 bases, and 8 bases stayed unmatched. Germline values: CDR1 SGHKS, CDR2 YYEKEE (reference sequence). The CDR3 runs 17 residues. Here the CDR3 DNA reads TGTGCCAGCAGCTTACTACTAGCGGGAACCCCCACAGATACGCAGTATTTT. It specifies CASSLLLAGTPTDTQYF.

In this sample, this clonotype turned up once. One junction end does not reproduce the germline sequence, and a read error may be involved. The chain couples TRBV6-4 to TRBJ2-3; D may be TRBD2 (7 bases). The germline gives CDR1 MRHNA, CDR2 SNTAGT. The CDR3 extends over 15 amino acids. The CDR3 DNA sequence: TGTGCCAGCAGTATTTCCCGGGGGGCCACAGATACGCACTATTTT. Encoded protein: CASSISRGATDTHYF.

As for this clonotype: A much larger clone is a single base away; this may be a read error. This chain joins TRBV13 and TRBJ2-7; the match to TRBD2 covers 7 bases. The CDR3 loop spans 18 amino acids. CDR1 PRHDT and CDR2 FYEKMQ come from the germline V gene (reference sequence). The CDR3 reads CASILGSSGSRATYERYF. Written as DNA, the CDR3 is TGTGCCAGCATCTTAGGGTCTAGCGGATCTAGGGCCACCTACGAGCGGTACTTC.

The sample holds many counts of this clonotype. The gene calls are TRBV5-1 and TRBJ2-2; D may be TRBD1 (8 bases). V lost 2 bases, J lost 3 bases, and 11 bases lay in between. Germline V gene data show CDR1 as SGHRS and CDR2 as YFSETQ. This CDR3 contains 15 residues. The DNA for the CDR3 is TGCGCCAGCAGCTTCACAGGGGGGGACACCGGGGAGCTGTTTTTT. This gives the protein CASSFTGGDTGELFF. Combining the CDR3 with reference TRBV5-1 and TRBJ2-2 gives the whole variable domain KAGVTQTPRYLIKTRGQQVTLSCSPISGHRSVSWYQQTPGQGLQFLFEYFSETQRNKGNFPGRFSGRQFSNSRSEMNVSTLELGDSALYLCASSFTGGDTGELFFGEGSRLTVL.

This chain joins TRBV5-1 and TRBJ2-7; 8 nucleotides agree with TRBD2. Germline CDR1 is SGHRS and CDR2 is YFSETQ. V dropped 0 bases and J dropped 6; count of bases not matched to a gene: 11. The CDR3 spans 16 residues. CDR3 protein: CASSLGIGGGLGEQYF. CDR3 coding DNA: TGCGCCAGCAGCTTGGGGATCGGGGGGGGCTTGGGCGAGCAGTACTTC.

The genes are TRBV20-1 and TRBJ2-7; 12 bases map to TRBD2. CDR3 length equals 15 residues. Germline assignment: CDR1 DFQATT and CDR2 SNEGSKA (reference sequence). V was pared by 0 bases and J by 1 base, with 1 base of the junction left unmatched. The CDR3: CSARETSGGSYEQYF. In nucleotides, the CDR3 is TGCAGTGCTAGAGAGACTAGCGGGGGTTCCTACGAGCAGTACTTC.

In its sample, this clonotype is large. The V and J genes are TRBV20-1 and TRBJ1-2; D gene unclear. This CDR3 is built from 12 residues. Per germline, CDR1 DFQATT and CDR2 SNEGSKA (reference sequence). Trimming removed 0 bases from V and 8 bases from J, with 10 bases in between. CDR3 amino acids: CSAREEFDGYTF. The CDR3 DNA reads as TGCAGTGCTAGAGAAGAATTCGACGGCTACACCTTC.

This clonotype was seen a few times. A much larger clone is a single base away; this may be a read error. The rearrangement joins TRBV7-9 to TRBJ2-5, with 10 bases aligning to TRBD2. Germline values: CDR1 SEHNR, CDR2 FQNEAQ (reference sequence). This CDR3 has 18 amino acids. With 5 bases clipped from V and 1 base from J, the junction kept 13 bases outside the gene matches. This chain's CDR3 is CASSPGASSGRSQETQYF. For the CDR3, the DNA is TGTGCCAGCAGCCCAGGCGCCTCTAGCGGGAGATCCCAAGAGACCCAGTACTTC.

The J gene is TRBJ1-1, the V gene TRBV7-3; D is perhaps TRBD1 (6 bases). V dropped 5 bases and J dropped 4 bases, with 14 bases sitting between them. There are 14 residues in the CDR3. Germline CDR1 SGHTA, CDR2 FQGTGA. The CDR3 here is CASSQIGGGTEAFF. In nucleotides, the CDR3 is TGTGCCAGCAGCCAAATAGGAGGGGGCACTGAAGCTTTCTTT.

CDR3 sequence reads: CASSFQDSNQPQHF. The CDR3, as DNA: TGTGCCAGCAGTTTCCAAGATAGCAATCAGCCCCAGCATTTT. This sequence joins TRBV28 and TRBJ1-5; the D is unclear. V lost 3 bases and J lost 0, with 6 bases in between. The V gene's germline CDR1 is MDHEN and CDR2 SYDVKM. The CDR3 runs to 14 residues. Based on the CDR3 plus reference TRBV28 and TRBJ1-5, the full variable domain is DVKVTQSSRYLVKRTGEKVFLECVQDMDHENMFWYRQDPGLGLRLIYFSYDVKMKEKGDIPEGYSVSREKKERFSLILESASTNQTSMYLCASSFQDSNQPQHFGDGTRLSIL.

About this clonotype itself: One end of the junction varies from germline; a read error may be responsible. The chain carries TRBV12-3 or TRBV12-4 and TRBJ2-2, with D perhaps TRBD1 or TRBD2 (7 bases each). CDR3 size: 18 residues. CDR3 nucleotides: TGTGCCAGCTGTTTAGGAGTCGGGAGGACCGAGGGGGCCGGGGAGCTGCTTTTT. Protein: CASCLGVGRTEGAGELLF.

The chain employs TRBV11-2 and TRBJ2-1; tentative D call: TRBD2 (5 bases). V gave up 1 base and J gave up 7 bases, with 17 bases separating them. Germline values: CDR1 SGHAT, CDR2 FQNNGV. This CDR3 is 16 amino acids long. CDR3: CASSLGVAARGNEQFF. The DNA for the CDR3 is TGTGCCAGCAGCTTAGGGGTGGCGGCCCGGGGTAATGAGCAGTTCTTC.